The following is a T cell receptor (beta chain) sequence with its context. Constant-region reverse primers amplified full-length variable regions, followed by semi-nested Nested Universal Primer A PCR. TCRdb fed the 5' RACE reads into MiXCR, producing one record per CDR3 protein. Counted here are about 47,000 distinct CDR3 sequences, about 28% occurring once; the ten biggest clones make up 2.1%. Sequencing was done on a sample of naive CD4+ T cells sorted from blood. Subset noted: naive CD4+ T cells, CD4+CD45RA+CD25-. The sequence was collected from a female donor with breast cancer.

This CDR3 reads CASSVGDHDNYGYTF. CDR3 DNA sequence: TGTGCCAGCAGCGTAGGGGACCACGATAACTATGGCTACACCTTC. The V and J genes are TRBV9 and TRBJ1-2; a possible D gene is TRBD1 (5 bases). This CDR3 comprises 15 residues. The V gene lost 0 bases and the J gene lost 1 base, with 10 bases spanning the gap. Germline assignment: CDR1 SGDLS and CDR2 YYNGEE.